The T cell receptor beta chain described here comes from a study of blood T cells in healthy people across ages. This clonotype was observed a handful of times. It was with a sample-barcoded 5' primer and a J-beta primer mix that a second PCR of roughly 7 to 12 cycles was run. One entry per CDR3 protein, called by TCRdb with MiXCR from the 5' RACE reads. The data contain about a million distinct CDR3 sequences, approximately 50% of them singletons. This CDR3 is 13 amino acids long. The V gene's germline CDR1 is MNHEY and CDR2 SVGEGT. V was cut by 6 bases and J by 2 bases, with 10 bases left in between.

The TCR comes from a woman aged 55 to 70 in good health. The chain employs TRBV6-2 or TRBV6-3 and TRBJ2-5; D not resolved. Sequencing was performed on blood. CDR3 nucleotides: TGTGCCAGCAGGACGGACGTACAAGAGACCCAGTACTTC. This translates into CASRTDVQETQYF.